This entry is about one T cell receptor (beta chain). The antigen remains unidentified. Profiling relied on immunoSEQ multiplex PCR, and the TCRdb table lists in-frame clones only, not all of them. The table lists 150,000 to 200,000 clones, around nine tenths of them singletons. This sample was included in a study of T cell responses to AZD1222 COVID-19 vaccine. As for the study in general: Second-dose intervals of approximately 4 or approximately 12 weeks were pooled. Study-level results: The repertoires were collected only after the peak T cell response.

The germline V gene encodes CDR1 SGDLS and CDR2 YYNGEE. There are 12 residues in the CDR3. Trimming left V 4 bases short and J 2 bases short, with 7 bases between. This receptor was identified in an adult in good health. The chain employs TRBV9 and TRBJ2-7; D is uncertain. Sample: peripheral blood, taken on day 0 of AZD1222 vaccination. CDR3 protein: CASSNTPYEQYF. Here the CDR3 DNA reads TGTGCCAGCAGCAACACGCCCTACGAGCAGTACTTC. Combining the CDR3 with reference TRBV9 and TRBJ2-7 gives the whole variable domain DSGVTQTPKHLITATGQRVTLRCSPRSGDLSVYWYQQSLDQGLQFLIQYYNGEERAKGNILERFSAQQFPDLHSELNLSSLELGDSALYFCASSNTPYEQYFGPGTRLTVT.